A single sample gave rise to the 18 T cell receptor beta chains below, sequenced in a study of cytomegalovirus exposure and HLA in healthy donors. The PCR made use of 60 Vbeta and 13 Jbeta primers. Using immunoSEQ multiplex PCR, the repertoire was profiled, and TCRdb retains in-frame clones only, with some absent. The repertoire holds some 120,000 clones, with about 81% as singletons. The sequenced material came from PBMCs. These receptors originate from a woman between 45 and 60 years old in good health and CMV-seropositive.

Comment on this clone: Germline is not matched at one junction end, which may reflect a read error. The chain uses TRBV25-1 and TRBJ2-7, with D uncertain. TRBJ2-1 explains the end of the DNA better; the J call may be wrong. CDR3 size: 11 residues. The germline gives CDR1 MGHDK, CDR2 SYGVNS. The CDR3 DNA reads as TGTGTCAGCAGTGAATTAACAGAGCAGTTCTTC. Amino acids: CVSSELTEQFF.

V gene TRBV18 combines with J gene TRBJ2-5, with D maybe TRBD1 (6 bases). CDR3 length equals 14 residues. Germline CDR1 is KGHSH and CDR2 is LQKENI. Trimming left V 0 bases short and J 5 bases short, with 10 bases between. The CDR3 region has the DNA TGTGCCAGCTCACCACCGGGGGCGACGGAGACCCAGTACTTC. It yields the protein CASSPPGATETQYF.

The DNA for the CDR3 is TGTGCCAGCAGCCCCGGACAGGGGGCAGGCTATGGCTACACCTTC. It translates to CASSPGQGAGYGYTF. The chain couples TRBV7-3 to TRBJ1-2; 11 bases align to TRBD1. Trimming at V came to 5 bases and at J to 4 bases, leaving 6 bases not matched to a gene. Germline CDR1 and CDR2: SGHTA and FQGTGA. The CDR3 runs to 15 residues. The whole variable domain, filled in from reference TRBV7-3 and TRBJ1-2, reads GAGVSQTPSNKVTEKGKYVELRCDPISGHTALYWYRQSLGQGPEFLIYFQGTGAADDSGLPNDRFFAVRPEGSVSTLKIQRTERGDSAVYLCASSPGQGAGYGYTFGSGTRLTVV.

This clone has more than one count but fewer than ten. The rearrangement joins TRBV4-3 to TRBJ2-2; weak D call: TRBD1 (6 bases). The CDR3 is 13 amino acids. Trimming left V 3 bases short and J 7 bases short, with 9 bases between. Germline CDR1 LGHNA, CDR2 YSLEER. The CDR3 nucleotides read TGCGCCAGCAGCCAGACAGGAGTCGGGGAGCTGTTTTTT. Its protein product is CASSQTGVGELFF.

The chain carries TRBV12-5 and TRBJ2-1; D is possibly TRBD1 (5 bases). Trimming took 0 bases from V and 4 from J, leaving 13 bases between them. The CDR3 is 16 residues long. CDR1 LGHNT and CDR2 FRNRAP come from the germline V gene. CDR3 in DNA: TGTGCTAGTGGTTTGGTAGCAGGACACAGATACAATGAGCAGTTCTTC. This sequence encodes CASGLVAGHRYNEQFF. The variable domain in full, with the rest retrieved from reference TRBV12-5 and TRBJ2-1, is DARVTQTPRHKVTEMGQEVTMRCQPILGHNTVFWYRQTMMQGLELLAYFRNRAPLDDSGMPKDRFSAEMPDATLATLKIQPSEPRDSAVYFCASGLVAGHRYNEQFFGPGTRLTVL.

The V gene is TRBV9, the J gene TRBJ2-7; D is possibly TRBD1 (5 bases). V lost 1 base and J 6 bases, leaving 11 bases between the germline ends. Per the germline V gene, CDR1 is SGDLS and CDR2 is YYNGEE. The CDR3 is 13 residues long. The CDR3 loop reads CASSVYRSSEQYF. The CDR3 DNA follows: TGTGCCAGCAGCGTATACAGGTCTAGCGAGCAGTACTTC.

The chain links TRBV20-1 to TRBJ2-7; D is unclear. V was pared by 3 bases and J by 4 bases, with 7 bases between. Germline-derived CDR1 and CDR2 are DFQATT and SNEGSKA (reference sequence). CDR3 length: 11 amino acids. CDR3 sequence (DNA): TGCAGTGCTAGGCAGAAATACGAGCAGTACTTC. It translates to CSARQKYEQYF.

The gene calls are TRBV7-6 and TRBJ2-2; D is perhaps TRBD1 (6 bases). Germline V gene sequence: CDR1 SGHVS, CDR2 FNYEAQ. Trimming stripped 5 bases from V and 5 bases from J, with 12 bases between. This CDR3 has 14 amino acids. CDR3 amino acids: CASSPSRGTGELFF. DNA of the CDR3: TGTGCCAGCAGCCCCTCCAGGGGAACCGGGGAGCTGTTTTTT. The full variable domain, rest sourced from reference TRBV7-6 and TRBJ2-2, is GAGVSQSPRYKVTKRGQDVALRCDPISGHVSLYWYRQALGQGPEFLTYFNYEAQQDKSGLPNDRFSAERPEGSISTLTIQRTEQRDSAMYRCASSPSRGTGELFFGEGSRLTVL.

The chain recombines TRBV11-2 with TRBJ1-2, with D tentatively TRBD1 (5 bases). The CDR3 is 13 amino acids. CDR1 SGHAT and CDR2 FQNNGV come from the germline V gene. V shed 0 bases and J shed 8 bases, with 10 bases lying between them. The CDR3 reads CASSLDRQGGYTF. The CDR3 bases are TGTGCCAGCAGCTTAGATAGGCAGGGCGGCTACACCTTC. Drawing the rest from reference TRBV11-2 and TRBJ1-2, the complete variable domain is EAGVAQSPRYKIIEKRQSVAFWCNPISGHATLYWYQQILGQGPKLLIQFQNNGVVDDSQLPKDRFSAERLKGVDSTLKIQPAKLEDSAVYLCASSLDRQGGYTFGSGTRLTVV.

This chain uses TRBV11-2 with TRBJ2-5; 9 nucleotides align to TRBD1. The CDR3 spans 15 residues. V gave up 5 bases and J gave up 2 bases; unmatched junction bases: 6. Germline V lookup: CDR1 SGHAT, CDR2 FQNNGV. The DNA for the CDR3 is TGTGCCAGCAGCCCAGGGGGACAGGGACAAGAGACCCAGTACTTC. Protein: CASSPGGQGQETQYF. Based on the CDR3 plus reference TRBV11-2 and TRBJ2-5, the full variable domain is EAGVAQSPRYKIIEKRQSVAFWCNPISGHATLYWYQQILGQGPKLLIQFQNNGVVDDSQLPKDRFSAERLKGVDSTLKIQPAKLEDSAVYLCASSPGGQGQETQYFGPGTRLLVL.

This clone was observed a few times. J is TRBJ2-1 and V is TRBV7-3, with 14 bases aligning to TRBD2. The V and J ends lost 4 bases and 9 bases, in that order; junction bases with no gene match: 14. The CDR3 sequence is 18 residues long. Germline CDR1 is SGHTA and CDR2 is FQGTGA. The CDR3 DNA follows: TGTGCCAGCAGCTCGGTCGGGACTAGCGGGAGACGATTGGGTGAGCAGTTCTTC. Protein: CASSSVGTSGRRLGEQFF.

The chain uses TRBV11-2 and TRBJ2-3, with a possible D match to TRBD2 (7 bases). The V gene's germline CDR1 is SGHAT and CDR2 FQNNGV. With 0 bases removed from V and 6 bases from J, the gap between germline ends came to 19 bases. The CDR3 runs to 17 residues. CDR3 sequence (DNA): TGTGCCAGCAGCTTAGACGGGGGGCTGGGTGACGCGGATACGCAGTATTTT. This sequence encodes CASSLDGGLGDADTQYF.

This clone showed up just once. The V gene is TRBV19, the J gene TRBJ1-2; 7 bases are a match to TRBD1. The CDR3 has 15 amino acids. The V gene end was trimmed by 5 bases and the J gene end by 3 bases; junction bases not matched to a gene: 9. CDR1 and CDR2 from the germline V gene are LNHDA and SQIVND (reference sequence). The CDR3 sequence: CASSSRQGLHYGYTF. CDR3 bases: TGTGCCAGTAGTTCCCGACAGGGACTTCACTATGGCTACACCTTC. Full variable domain (remainder filled in from reference TRBV19 and TRBJ1-2): DGGITQSPKYLFRKEGQNVTLSCEQNLNHDAMYWYRQDPGQGLRLIYYSQIVNDFQKGDIAEGYSVSREKKESFPLTVTSAQKNPTAFYLCASSSRQGLHYGYTFGSGTRLTVV.

This clone has just one count. The chain carries TRBV27 and TRBJ2-7, with 10 bases lining up with TRBD2. V shed 2 bases and J 3 bases; nucleotides not matched to a gene: 7. Looked up from germline, CDR1 is MNHEY and CDR2 is SMNVEV (reference sequence). The CDR3 has 16 residues. CDR3 amino acids: CASSLLSSGRNYEQYF. CDR3 sequence (DNA): TGTGCCAGCAGTTTACTGTCTAGCGGGAGAAACTACGAGCAGTACTTC.

A single count supports this clone. V and J are TRBV4-1 and TRBJ2-7; no clear D. CDR1 and CDR2 from the germline V gene are MGHRA and YSYEKL. Trimming cost V 3 bases and J 3 bases, with 15 bases left between them. The CDR3 covers 15 residues. The CDR3 sequence: CASSQIIGQVYEQYF. CDR3 sequence (DNA): TGCGCCAGCAGCCAGATAATAGGCCAGGTCTACGAGCAGTACTTC.

This chain uses TRBV7-2 with TRBJ2-1; D might be TRBD2 (6 bases). CDR3 size: 16 residues. Per germline, CDR1 SGHTA and CDR2 FQGNSA. The V end lost 4 bases, the J end lost 0 bases, and 13 bases lay between the germline ends. CDR3 sequence reads: CASSSYGGSSYNEQFF. The CDR3 nucleotides are TGTGCCAGCAGCTCGTATGGGGGGAGCTCCTACAATGAGCAGTTCTTC.

The J gene is TRBJ2-7, the V gene TRBV11-3; possibly TRBD1 for D (6 bases). The CDR3 is 15 amino acids. The V end was cut by 1 base, the J end by 5 bases, with 15 bases between. Germline CDR1 is SGHNT and CDR2 is YENEEA. CDR3: CASSLVGQGKHEQYF. CDR3 in DNA: TGTGCCAGCAGCTTAGTAGGCCAGGGGAAACACGAGCAGTACTTC.

The chain links TRBV6-1 to TRBJ1-2, with TRBD1 matching over 11 bases. Per the germline V gene, CDR1 is MNHNS and CDR2 is SASEGT. The CDR3 contains 13 residues. Losses at the gene ends were 3 bases for V and 8 bases for J; bases not matched to a gene: 2. The chain's CDR3 is CASSEGQGGGYTF. CDR3 in DNA: TGTGCCAGCAGTGAGGGACAGGGGGGAGGCTACACCTTC.